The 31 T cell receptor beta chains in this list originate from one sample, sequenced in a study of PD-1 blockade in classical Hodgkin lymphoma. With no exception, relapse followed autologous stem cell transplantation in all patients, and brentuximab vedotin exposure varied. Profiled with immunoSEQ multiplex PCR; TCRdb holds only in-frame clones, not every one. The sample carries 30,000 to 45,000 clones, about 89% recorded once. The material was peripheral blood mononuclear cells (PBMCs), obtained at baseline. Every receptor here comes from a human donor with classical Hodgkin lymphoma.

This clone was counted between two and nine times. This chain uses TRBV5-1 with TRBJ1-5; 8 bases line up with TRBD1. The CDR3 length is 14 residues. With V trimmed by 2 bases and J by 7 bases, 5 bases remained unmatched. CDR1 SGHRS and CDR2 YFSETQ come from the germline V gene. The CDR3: CASSLGQGGQPQHF. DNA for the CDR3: TGCGCCAGCAGCTTAGGACAGGGCGGGCAGCCCCAGCATTTT. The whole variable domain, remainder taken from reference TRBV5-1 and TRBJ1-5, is KAGVTQTPRYLIKTRGQQVTLSCSPISGHRSVSWYQQTPGQGLQFLFEYFSETQRNKGNFPGRFSGRQFSNSRSEMNVSTLELGDSALYLCASSLGQGGQPQHFGDGTRLSIL.

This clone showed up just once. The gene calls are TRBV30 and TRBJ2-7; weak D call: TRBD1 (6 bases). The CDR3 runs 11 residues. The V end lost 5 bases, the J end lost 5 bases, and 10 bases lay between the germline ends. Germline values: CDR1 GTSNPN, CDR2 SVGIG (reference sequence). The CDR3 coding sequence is TGTGCCTGGGATGGGGGCGACGAGCAGTACTTC. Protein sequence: CAWDGGDEQYF.

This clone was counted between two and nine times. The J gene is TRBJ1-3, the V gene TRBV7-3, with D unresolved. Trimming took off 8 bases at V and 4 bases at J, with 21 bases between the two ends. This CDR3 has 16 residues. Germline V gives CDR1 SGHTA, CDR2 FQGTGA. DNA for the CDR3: TGTGCCAGCCCTCGGTGTAAACCCACCCTAGGAAACACCATATATTTT. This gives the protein CASPRCKPTLGNTIYF.

The DNA for the CDR3 is TGTGCCATCAGCAACCCCCTCCGGGCCGCTAACTATGGCTACACCTTC. Protein product: CAISNPLRAANYGYTF. The chain links TRBV10-3 to TRBJ1-2; D not resolved. Germline lookup yields CDR1 ENHRY and CDR2 SYGVKD. Trimming shortened V by 6 bases and J by 0 bases, and 17 bases separated the two germline ends. This CDR3 is 16 amino acids long.

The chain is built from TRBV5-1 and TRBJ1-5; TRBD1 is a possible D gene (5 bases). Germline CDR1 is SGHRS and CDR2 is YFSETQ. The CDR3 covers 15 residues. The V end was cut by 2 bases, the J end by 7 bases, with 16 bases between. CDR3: CASSLDGLAGQPQHF. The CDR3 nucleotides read TGCGCCAGCAGCTTAGACGGCCTAGCAGGGCAGCCCCAGCATTTT. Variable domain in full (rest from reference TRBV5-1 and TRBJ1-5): KAGVTQTPRYLIKTRGQQVTLSCSPISGHRSVSWYQQTPGQGLQFLFEYFSETQRNKGNFPGRFSGRQFSNSRSEMNVSTLELGDSALYLCASSLDGLAGQPQHFGDGTRLSIL.

The CDR3 bases are TGTGCCTCCGACCCAGGGCTCAGCACAGATACGCAGTATTTT. Its translation is CASDPGLSTDTQYF. The V gene is TRBV30, the J gene TRBJ2-3; D is perhaps TRBD1 (5 bases). This CDR3 is built from 14 residues. V lost 7 bases and J 0 bases, leaving 14 bases between the germline ends. In germline, CDR1 is GTSNPN, CDR2 SVGIG (reference sequence).

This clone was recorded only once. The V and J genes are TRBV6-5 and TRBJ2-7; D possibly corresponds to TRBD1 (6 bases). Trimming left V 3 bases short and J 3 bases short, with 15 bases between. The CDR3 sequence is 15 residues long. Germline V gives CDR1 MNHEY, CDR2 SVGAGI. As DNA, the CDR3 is TGTGCCAGCAGTTATTCCCGGACAGCCAACTACGAGCAGTACTTC. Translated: CASSYSRTANYEQYF.

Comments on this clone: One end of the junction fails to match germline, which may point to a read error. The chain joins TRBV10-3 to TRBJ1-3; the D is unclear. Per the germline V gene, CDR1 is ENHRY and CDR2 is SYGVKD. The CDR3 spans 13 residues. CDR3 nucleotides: TGTGCCATCAGTGAGAGCGAAAAAGGCCTCCAAGATTTT. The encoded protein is CAISESEKGLQDF.

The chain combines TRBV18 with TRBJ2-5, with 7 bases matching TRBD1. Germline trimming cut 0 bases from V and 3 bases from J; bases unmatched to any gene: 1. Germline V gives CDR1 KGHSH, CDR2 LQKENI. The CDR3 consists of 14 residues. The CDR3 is CASSPPTGEETQYF. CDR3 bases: TGTGCCAGCTCACCACCAACAGGGGAAGAGACCCAGTACTTC.

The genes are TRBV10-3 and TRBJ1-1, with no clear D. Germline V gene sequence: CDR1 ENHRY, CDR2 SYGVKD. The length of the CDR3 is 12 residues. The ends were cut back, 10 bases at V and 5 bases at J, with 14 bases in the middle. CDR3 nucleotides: TGTGCCACCGCTCTCCGGTTGACTGAAGCTTTCTTT. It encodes CATALRLTEAFF.

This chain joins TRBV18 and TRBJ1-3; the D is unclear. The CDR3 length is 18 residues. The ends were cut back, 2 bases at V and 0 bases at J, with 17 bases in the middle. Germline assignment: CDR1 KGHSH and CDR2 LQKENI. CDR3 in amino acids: CASSPNESDGSSGNTIYF. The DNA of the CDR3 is TGTGCCAGCTCACCAAACGAAAGCGACGGCTCCTCTGGAAACACCATATATTTT.

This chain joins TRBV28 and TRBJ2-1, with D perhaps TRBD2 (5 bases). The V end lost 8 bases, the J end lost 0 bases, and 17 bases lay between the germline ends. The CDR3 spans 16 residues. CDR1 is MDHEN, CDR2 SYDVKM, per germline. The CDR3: CASPGGGDPSYNEQFF. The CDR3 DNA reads TGTGCCAGCCCTGGTGGAGGAGATCCCTCCTACAATGAGCAGTTCTTC.

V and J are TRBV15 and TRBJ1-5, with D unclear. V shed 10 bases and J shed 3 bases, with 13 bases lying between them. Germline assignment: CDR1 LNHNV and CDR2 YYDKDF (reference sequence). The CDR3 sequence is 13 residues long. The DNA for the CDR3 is TGTGCCATCGGCAGCCAGATCAATCAGCCCCAGCATTTT. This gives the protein CAIGSQINQPQHF.

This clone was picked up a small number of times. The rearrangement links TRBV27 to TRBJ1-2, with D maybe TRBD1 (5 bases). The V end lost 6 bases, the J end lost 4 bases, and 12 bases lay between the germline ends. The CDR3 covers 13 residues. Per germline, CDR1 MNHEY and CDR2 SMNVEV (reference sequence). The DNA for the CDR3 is TGTGCCAGCAGCCCGACAGAAGGCTATGGCTACACCTTC. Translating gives CASSPTEGYGYTF.

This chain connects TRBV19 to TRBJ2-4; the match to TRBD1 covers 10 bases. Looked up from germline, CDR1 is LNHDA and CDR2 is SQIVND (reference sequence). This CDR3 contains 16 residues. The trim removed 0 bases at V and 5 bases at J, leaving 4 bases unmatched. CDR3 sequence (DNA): TGTGCCAGTAGTATAGATCCCGGGACAGGGGAAAACATTCAGTACTTC. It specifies CASSIDPGTGENIQYF.

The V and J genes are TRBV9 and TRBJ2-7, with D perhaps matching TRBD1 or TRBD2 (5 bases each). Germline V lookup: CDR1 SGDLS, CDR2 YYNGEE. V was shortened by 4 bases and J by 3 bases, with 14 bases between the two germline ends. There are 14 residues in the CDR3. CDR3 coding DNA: TGTGCCAGCAGCTTGGTGGGACGGCACTACGAGCAGTACTTC. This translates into CASSLVGRHYEQYF.

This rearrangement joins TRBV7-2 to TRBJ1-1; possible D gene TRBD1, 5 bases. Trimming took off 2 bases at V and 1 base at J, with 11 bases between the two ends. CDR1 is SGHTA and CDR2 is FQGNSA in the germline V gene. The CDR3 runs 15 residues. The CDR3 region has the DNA TGTGCCAGCAGCTTAAGAGCAGGGACGAACACTGAAGCTTTCTTT. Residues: CASSLRAGTNTEAFF.

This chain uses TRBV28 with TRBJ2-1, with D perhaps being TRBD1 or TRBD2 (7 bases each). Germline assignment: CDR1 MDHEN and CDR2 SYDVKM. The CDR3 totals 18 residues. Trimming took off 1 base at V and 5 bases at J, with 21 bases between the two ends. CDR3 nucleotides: TGTGCCAGCAGTTTATTCGTGTGGGGGGAGGGGGCCCACAATGAGCAGTTCTTC. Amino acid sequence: CASSLFVWGEGAHNEQFF.

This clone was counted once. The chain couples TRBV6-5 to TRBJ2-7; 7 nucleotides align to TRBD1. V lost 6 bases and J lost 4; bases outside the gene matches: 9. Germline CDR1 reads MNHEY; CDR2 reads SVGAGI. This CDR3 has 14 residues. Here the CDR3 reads CASRRRQGAYEQYF. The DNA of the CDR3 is TGTGCCAGCAGACGCCGACAGGGAGCTTACGAGCAGTACTTC.

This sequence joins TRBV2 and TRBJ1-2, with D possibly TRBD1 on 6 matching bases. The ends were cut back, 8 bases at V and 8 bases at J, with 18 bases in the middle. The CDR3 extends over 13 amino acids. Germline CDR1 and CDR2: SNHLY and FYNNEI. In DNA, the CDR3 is TGTGCCAGCCCGGGGACACCGATACTGGGCTACACCTTC. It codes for CASPGTPILGYTF. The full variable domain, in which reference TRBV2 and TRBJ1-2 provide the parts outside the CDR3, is EPEVTQTPSHQVTQMGQEVILRCVPISNHLYFYWYRQILGQKVEFLVSFYNNEISEKSEIFDDQFSVERPDGSNFTLKIRSTKLEDSAMYFCASPGTPILGYTFGSGTRLTVV.

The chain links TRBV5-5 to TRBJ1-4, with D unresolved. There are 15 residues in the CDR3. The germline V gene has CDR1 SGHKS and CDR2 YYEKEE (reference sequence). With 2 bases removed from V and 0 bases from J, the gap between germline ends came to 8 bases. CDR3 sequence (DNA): TGTGCCAGCAGCTTTATCGGAGCAACTAATGAAAAACTGTTTTTT. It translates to CASSFIGATNEKLFF.

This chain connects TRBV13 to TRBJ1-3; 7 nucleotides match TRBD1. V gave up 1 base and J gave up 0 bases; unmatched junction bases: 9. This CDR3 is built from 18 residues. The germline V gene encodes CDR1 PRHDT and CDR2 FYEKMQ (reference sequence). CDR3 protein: CASSLVSGTANSGNTIYF. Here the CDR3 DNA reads TGTGCCAGCAGCTTAGTGTCCGGGACAGCTAACTCTGGAAACACCATATATTTT.

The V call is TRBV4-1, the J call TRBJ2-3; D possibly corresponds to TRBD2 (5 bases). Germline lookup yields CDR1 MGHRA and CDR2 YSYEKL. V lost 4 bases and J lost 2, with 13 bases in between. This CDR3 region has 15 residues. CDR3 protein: CASSPYTGFTDTQYF. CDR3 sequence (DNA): TGCGCCAGCAGCCCTTACACGGGATTCACAGATACGCAGTATTTT.

DNA for the CDR3: TGTGCCAGCAGCTCTACTAGCGGTGAAGAGACCCAGTACTTC. Translating gives CASSSTSGEETQYF. V usage is TRBV7-8 and J usage is TRBJ2-5; 8 bases are shared with TRBD2. CDR1 SGHVS and CDR2 FQNEAQ come from the germline V gene. The junction had 4 bases not matched to a gene; V was cut back by 4 bases and J by 3 bases. The CDR3 totals 14 residues. The entire variable domain, with the rest obtained from reference TRBV7-8 and TRBJ2-5, is as follows: GAGVSQSPRYKVAKRGQDVALRCDPISGHVSLFWYQQALGQGPEFLTYFQNEAQLDKSGLPSDRFFAERPEGSVSTLKIQRTQQEDSAVYLCASSSTSGEETQYFGPGTRLLVL.

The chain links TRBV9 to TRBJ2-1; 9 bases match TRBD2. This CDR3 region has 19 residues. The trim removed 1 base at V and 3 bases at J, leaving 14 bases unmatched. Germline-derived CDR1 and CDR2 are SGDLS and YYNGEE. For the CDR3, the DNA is TGTGCCAGCAGCGTAAAGGGGTCTCGAGCGGGGGGTCTCTACAATGAGCAGTTCTTC. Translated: CASSVKGSRAGGLYNEQFF.

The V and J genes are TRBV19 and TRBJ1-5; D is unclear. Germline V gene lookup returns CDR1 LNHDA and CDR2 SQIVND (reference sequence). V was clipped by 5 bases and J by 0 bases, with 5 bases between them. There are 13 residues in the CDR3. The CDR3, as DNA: TGTGCCAGTAGTCAGTATAGCAATCAGCCCCAGCATTTT. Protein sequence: CASSQYSNQPQHF.

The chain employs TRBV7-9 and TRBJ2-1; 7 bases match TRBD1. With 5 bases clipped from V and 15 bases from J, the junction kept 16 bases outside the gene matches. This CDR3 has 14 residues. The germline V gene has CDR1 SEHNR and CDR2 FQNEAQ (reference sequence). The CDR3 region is CASSRVSSDRVAFF. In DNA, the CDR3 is TGTGCCAGCAGCCGTGTCTCATCTGACAGGGTGGCGTTCTTC.

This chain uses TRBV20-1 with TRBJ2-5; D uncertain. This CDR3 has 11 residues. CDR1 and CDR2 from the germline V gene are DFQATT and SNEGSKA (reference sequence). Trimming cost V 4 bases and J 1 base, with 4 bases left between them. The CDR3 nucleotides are TGCAGTGCTAACAGCCAAGAGACCCAGTACTTC. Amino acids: CSANSQETQYF.

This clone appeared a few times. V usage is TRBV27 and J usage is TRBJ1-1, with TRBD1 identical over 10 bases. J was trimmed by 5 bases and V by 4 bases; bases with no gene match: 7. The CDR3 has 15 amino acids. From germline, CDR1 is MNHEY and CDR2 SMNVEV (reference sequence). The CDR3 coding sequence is TGTGCCAGCAGTTCGACCGGGACAGGGGATACTGAAGCTTTCTTT. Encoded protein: CASSSTGTGDTEAFF.

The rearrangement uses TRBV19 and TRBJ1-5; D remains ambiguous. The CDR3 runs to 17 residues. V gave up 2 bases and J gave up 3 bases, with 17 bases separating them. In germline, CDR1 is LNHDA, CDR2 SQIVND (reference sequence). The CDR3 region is CASSIPRGGWNNQPQHF. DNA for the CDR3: TGTGCCAGTAGTATACCCCGTGGAGGGTGGAACAATCAGCCCCAGCATTTT. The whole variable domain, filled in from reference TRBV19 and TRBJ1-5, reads DGGITQSPKYLFRKEGQNVTLSCEQNLNHDAMYWYRQDPGQGLRLIYYSQIVNDFQKGDIAEGYSVSREKKESFPLTVTSAQKNPTAFYLCASSIPRGGWNNQPQHFGDGTRLSIL.

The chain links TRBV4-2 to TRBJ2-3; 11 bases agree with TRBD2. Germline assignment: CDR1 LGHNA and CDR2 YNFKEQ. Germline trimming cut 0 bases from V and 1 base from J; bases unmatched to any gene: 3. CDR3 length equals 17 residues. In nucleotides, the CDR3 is TGTGCCAGCAGCCAAGATCCACTAGCGGGGGGCACAGATACGCAGTATTTT. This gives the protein CASSQDPLAGGTDTQYF.